What follows are 18 T cell receptor beta chains derived from one specimen sequenced in a study of T cells in localized non-small cell lung cancer. Assay used: immunoSEQ multiplex PCR; TCRdb lists only in-frame clones, some missing. The sample includes roughly 40,000 clones, more than 85% of them seen just once. The input for sequencing was peripheral blood, taken before any cancer treatment. Receptors were obtained from a man between 18 and 49 years old with stage I lung adenocarcinoma.

This rearrangement joins TRBV4-1 to TRBJ1-1, with D possibly TRBD1 on 6 matching bases. The CDR3 contains 15 residues. V was cut by 3 bases and J by 6 bases, with 17 bases left in between. Germline CDR1 MGHRA, CDR2 YSYEKL. The chain's CDR3 is CASSQYYRATAEAFF. CDR3 nucleotide sequence: TGCGCCAGCAGCCAGTATTACAGGGCAACCGCTGAAGCTTTCTTT.

The chain combines TRBV6-1 with TRBJ1-2; D remains unclear. The germline V gene encodes CDR1 MNHNS and CDR2 SASEGT. V lost 2 bases, J lost 5 bases, and 12 bases lay in between. The CDR3 sequence is 14 residues long. The CDR3 nucleotides read TGTGCCAGCAGTGAACGCAAGGACCCGTATGGCTACACCTTC. Translation: CASSERKDPYGYTF.

The chain combines TRBV7-3 with TRBJ2-3; D remains unclear. The CDR3 spans 13 residues. V gave up 3 bases and J gave up 4 bases, with 8 bases separating them. Germline-derived CDR1 and CDR2 are SGHTA and FQGTGA. The CDR3 here is CASSFGAADTQYF. The CDR3 region has the DNA TGTGCCAGCAGCTTTGGTGCGGCAGATACGCAGTATTTT.

CDR3 nucleotides: TGTGCCAGCAGTGGGGACAGCTTCTATGGCTACACCTTC. Its translation: CASSGDSFYGYTF. The chain joins TRBV2 to TRBJ1-2, with 7 bases fitting TRBD1. This CDR3 spans 13 amino acids. From germline, CDR1 is SNHLY and CDR2 FYNNEI. Unmatched junction bases numbered 3, after V lost 4 bases and J lost 4 bases.

This sequence joins TRBV5-1 and TRBJ2-4; 11 bases are shared with TRBD2. Trimming removed 4 bases from V and 5 bases from J; junction bases left unmatched: 5. Germline V gives CDR1 SGHRS, CDR2 YFSETQ. This CDR3 region has 15 residues. CDR3 protein: CASSAVSGGENIQYF. Written as DNA, the CDR3 is TGCGCCAGCAGCGCCGTTAGCGGGGGGGAAAACATTCAGTACTTC.

In its sample, this clone was seen a few times. This chain uses TRBV30 with TRBJ1-1; perhaps TRBD1 as D (5 bases). CDR1 GTSNPN and CDR2 SVGIG come from the germline V gene (reference sequence). Trimming stripped 5 bases from V and 11 bases from J, with 18 bases between. This CDR3 has 12 residues. The CDR3: CAWLTGGDRAFF. The CDR3 nucleotides read TGTGCCTGGCTAACAGGAGGCGATAGGGCTTTCTTT.

This sequence joins TRBV19 and TRBJ1-4, with 10 bases matching TRBD1. CDR1 and CDR2 from the germline V gene are LNHDA and SQIVND (reference sequence). The ends lost 5 bases at V and 8 bases at J; junction bases unmatched: 8. The CDR3 runs to 15 residues. The CDR3 DNA reads TGTGCCAGTAGTTCGACCGGGACAGGGGACGAAAAACTGTTTTTT. Translating gives CASSSTGTGDEKLFF.

V and J are TRBV7-2 and TRBJ2-2, with unresolved D. The CDR3 consists of 13 residues. Germline assignment: CDR1 SGHTA and CDR2 FQGNSA. V was trimmed by 1 base and J by 6 bases, leaving 6 bases between them. CDR3 sequence: CASSLGYAGELFF. In nucleotides, the CDR3 is TGTGCCAGCAGCTTAGGTTACGCCGGGGAGCTGTTTTTT.

The table lists this clone with a few counts. This sequence joins TRBV9 and TRBJ1-2; no clear D. CDR3 length: 11 residues. Germline values: CDR1 SGDLS, CDR2 YYNGEE. V lost 3 bases to trimming and J lost 5 bases, with 5 bases between them. The CDR3 DNA is TGTGCCAGCAGCGCCCTGTATGGCTACACCTTC. Translation gives CASSALYGYTF.

The chain couples TRBV11-2 to TRBJ2-7; D is ambiguous. The germline gives CDR1 SGHAT, CDR2 FQNNGV. Trimming shortened V by 5 bases and J by 3 bases, and 5 bases separated the two germline ends. The CDR3 length is 11 residues. CDR3 region: CASSVSYEQYF. The CDR3 DNA reads TGTGCCAGCAGCGTCAGCTACGAGCAGTACTTC.

This clone was seen only a few times. The chain has TRBV19 and TRBJ1-2; TRBD1 aligns across 8 bases. V was pared by 11 bases and J by 5 bases, with 7 bases of the junction left unmatched. Per the germline V gene, CDR1 is LNHDA and CDR2 is SQIVND (reference sequence). This CDR3 is built from 12 residues. The CDR3 protein is CASGRQGYGYTF. The CDR3 nucleotides are TGTGCCTCGGGGAGACAGGGGTATGGCTACACCTTC.

This clone came up a few times. The rearrangement links TRBV6-1 to TRBJ1-5, with D perhaps matching TRBD1 (5 bases). CDR1 and CDR2 (germline): MNHNS, SASEGT. CDR3 length: 14 residues. Between the trimmed V and J ends, which lost 7 bases and 1 base, there was a span of 11 bases. CDR3: CASTGTWSNQPQHF. The CDR3 DNA follows: TGTGCCAGCACAGGGACTTGGAGCAATCAGCCCCAGCATTTT.

The chain recombines TRBV19 with TRBJ1-2; 9 bases line up with TRBD1. The germline CDR1 and CDR2 sequences are LNHDA and SQIVND (reference sequence). The CDR3 sequence is 13 residues long. Germline trimming cut 8 bases from V and 8 bases from J; bases unmatched to any gene: 9. This CDR3 reads CASSGQGPLGYTF. The CDR3 DNA sequence: TGTGCCAGTTCCGGACAGGGGCCCTTGGGCTACACCTTC.

V and J are TRBV15 and TRBJ2-1, with D tentatively TRBD1 (5 bases). This CDR3 is 15 amino acids long. CDR1 LNHNV and CDR2 YYDKDF come from the germline V gene (reference sequence). Trimming pared 0 bases from V and 6 bases from J, leaving 12 bases between. The CDR3 bases are TGTGCCACCAGCAGAGATATCTCTAGGGGCAATGAGCAGTTCTTC. Protein product: CATSRDISRGNEQFF.

The gene calls are TRBV18 and TRBJ2-7; 10 nucleotides align to TRBD1. This CDR3 has 16 amino acids. Trimming removed 1 base from V and 0 bases from J; junction bases left unmatched: 3. From germline, CDR1 is KGHSH and CDR2 LQKENI. The CDR3 here is CASSPRGQGGSYEQYF. The DNA for the CDR3 is TGTGCCAGCTCACCACGCGGACAGGGGGGCTCCTACGAGCAGTACTTC.

The rearrangement links TRBV5-1 to TRBJ2-2; D is uncertain. Germline assignment: CDR1 SGHRS and CDR2 YFSETQ. This CDR3 is 14 amino acids long. The V and J ends lost 2 bases and 4 bases respectively, with 9 bases between them. DNA for the CDR3: TGCGCCAGCAGCTTAAGAGAGAGCACCGGGGAGCTGTTTTTT. Encoded protein: CASSLRESTGELFF.

The chain couples TRBV6-5 to TRBJ1-1; 7 nucleotides match TRBD1. V shed 2 bases, J shed 1 base, and the junction held 7 bases outside the gene matches. The CDR3 is made up of 16 amino acids. Germline-derived CDR1 and CDR2 are MNHEY and SVGAGI. The CDR3 loop reads CASSYLQGFRNTEAFF. The CDR3 DNA follows: TGTGCCAGCAGTTACCTACAGGGGTTCAGGAACACTGAAGCTTTCTTT.

The V gene is TRBV12-5, the J gene TRBJ2-1; 7 bases fit TRBD2. The CDR3 spans 14 residues. Germline-derived CDR1 and CDR2 are LGHNT and FRNRAP. The V gene end was trimmed by 5 bases and the J gene end by 4 bases; junction bases not matched to a gene: 5. The CDR3 region is CASGPDGGYNEQFF. The CDR3 DNA reads as TGTGCTAGTGGTCCGGACGGGGGGTACAATGAGCAGTTCTTC.